One sample yielded the 8 T cell receptor beta chains listed below, sequenced in a study of response to subunit inactivated influenza vaccine. Each CDR3 protein is one row after TCRdb ran MiXCR on the RT-PCR reads. This sample has about 160,000 distinct CDR3 sequences, with approximately 11% found just once. The sample was non-naive T cells sorted from PBMCs, taken 45 days after vaccination. These TCRs come from a middle-aged man who received an inactivated influenza vaccine.

There are many counts of this clonotype. The V and J genes are TRBV12-3 or TRBV12-4 and TRBJ2-3, with 10 bases that match TRBD2. Losses at the gene ends were 7 bases for V and 11 bases for J; bases not matched to a gene: 12. The CDR3 totals 14 residues. CDR3 sequence: CASISSGGPGGQYF. DNA of the CDR3: TGTGCCAGCATCAGTAGCGGGGGGCCCGGCGGGCAGTATTTT.

The chain recombines TRBV5-4 with TRBJ2-1; possibly TRBD1 for D (6 bases). Germline V CDR1 and CDR2: SGHNT, YYREEE (reference sequence). Trimming stripped 9 bases from V and 3 bases from J, with 16 bases between. This CDR3 contains 14 residues. The CDR3 DNA reads as TGTGCCATCGGCCCTGGGGGCCTCTACAATGAGCAGTTCTTC. Residues: CAIGPGGLYNEQFF.

The V gene is TRBV3-1, the J gene TRBJ1-2, with D perhaps matching TRBD1 (5 bases). The CDR3 has 14 amino acids. Germline lookup yields CDR1 LGHDT and CDR2 YNNKEL (reference sequence). V lost 0 bases and J lost 7, with 12 bases in between. CDR3 region: CASSQEGRVLGYTF. For the CDR3, the DNA is TGTGCCAGCAGCCAAGAAGGCAGGGTACTTGGCTACACCTTC.

The chain recombines TRBV6-2 or TRBV6-3 with TRBJ2-7; tentatively, D is TRBD2 (5 bases). The CDR3 loop spans 13 amino acids. The V gene lost 7 bases and the J gene lost 2 bases, with 12 bases spanning the gap. Germline V lookup: CDR1 MNHEY, CDR2 SVGEGT. This chain's CDR3 is CASKAGMAYEQYF. CDR3 nucleotides: TGTGCCAGCAAGGCGGGTATGGCCTACGAGCAGTACTTC.

This clonotype was counted between two and nine times. V gene TRBV7-2 combines with J gene TRBJ2-5, with D perhaps TRBD2 (6 bases). CDR1 SGHTA and CDR2 FQGNSA come from the germline V gene. V was trimmed by 2 bases and J by 1 base, leaving 8 bases between them. The CDR3 is 14 residues long. CDR3 in amino acids: CASSLMGGQETQYF. CDR3 coding DNA: TGTGCCAGCAGCTTAATGGGGGGCCAAGAGACCCAGTACTTC.

This clonotype was detected many times. This sequence joins TRBV7-2 and TRBJ2-7; D remains unclear. This CDR3 contains 11 residues. Looked up from germline, CDR1 is SGHTA and CDR2 is FQGNSA. V was shortened by 0 bases and J by 6 bases, with 3 bases between the two germline ends. The CDR3 DNA is TGTGCCAGCAGCTTAGCGTTCGAGCAGTACTTC. This encodes CASSLAFEQYF.

The chain joins TRBV7-2 to TRBJ2-7, with 9 bases matching TRBD2. The CDR3 runs 15 residues. From germline, CDR1 is SGHTA and CDR2 FQGNSA. The J segment lost 2 bases and the V segment lost 4 bases, leaving 6 bases of the junction unmatched. The CDR3 DNA reads as TGTGCCAGCAGCTATCAGCGGGGGGATACCTACGAGCAGTACTTC. It is translated as CASSYQRGDTYEQYF. The entire variable domain, with the rest obtained from reference TRBV7-2 and TRBJ2-7, is as follows: GAGVSQSPSNKVTEKGKDVELRCDPISGHTALYWYRQSLGQGLEFLIYFQGNSAPDKSGLPSDRFSAERTGGSVSTLTIQRTQQEDSAVYLCASSYQRGDTYEQYFGPGTRLTVT.

The chain joins TRBV2 to TRBJ2-5; 7 positions agree with TRBD2. From germline, CDR1 is SNHLY and CDR2 FYNNEI. The CDR3 length is 17 residues. J gave up 5 bases and V 2 bases, and 14 bases lay outside the gene matches. The CDR3 here is CASSERVVAGTRETQYF. The CDR3 DNA is TGTGCCAGCAGTGAAAGGGTGGTAGCGGGTACCAGGGAGACCCAGTACTTC.